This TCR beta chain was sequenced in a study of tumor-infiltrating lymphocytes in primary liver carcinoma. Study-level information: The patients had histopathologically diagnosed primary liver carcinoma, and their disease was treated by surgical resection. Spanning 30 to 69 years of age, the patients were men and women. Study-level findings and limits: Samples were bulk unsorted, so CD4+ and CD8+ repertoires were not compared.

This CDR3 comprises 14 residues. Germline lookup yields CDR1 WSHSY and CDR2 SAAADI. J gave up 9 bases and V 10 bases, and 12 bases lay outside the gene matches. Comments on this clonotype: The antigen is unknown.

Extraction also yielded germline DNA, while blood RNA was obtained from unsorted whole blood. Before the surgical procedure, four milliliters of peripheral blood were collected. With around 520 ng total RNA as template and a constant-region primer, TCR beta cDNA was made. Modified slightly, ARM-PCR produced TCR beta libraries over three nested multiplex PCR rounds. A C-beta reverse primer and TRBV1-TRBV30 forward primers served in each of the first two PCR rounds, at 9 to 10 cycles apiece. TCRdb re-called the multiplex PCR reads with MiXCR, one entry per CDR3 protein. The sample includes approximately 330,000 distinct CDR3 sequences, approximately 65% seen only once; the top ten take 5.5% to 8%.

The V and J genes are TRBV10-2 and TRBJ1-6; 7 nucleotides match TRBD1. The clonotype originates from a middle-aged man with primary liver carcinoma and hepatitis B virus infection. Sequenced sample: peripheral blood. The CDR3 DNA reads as TGCGCCACCTCCGAGACAGGGTCTGTTTCACCCCTCCACTTT. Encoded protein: CATSETGSVSPLHF.